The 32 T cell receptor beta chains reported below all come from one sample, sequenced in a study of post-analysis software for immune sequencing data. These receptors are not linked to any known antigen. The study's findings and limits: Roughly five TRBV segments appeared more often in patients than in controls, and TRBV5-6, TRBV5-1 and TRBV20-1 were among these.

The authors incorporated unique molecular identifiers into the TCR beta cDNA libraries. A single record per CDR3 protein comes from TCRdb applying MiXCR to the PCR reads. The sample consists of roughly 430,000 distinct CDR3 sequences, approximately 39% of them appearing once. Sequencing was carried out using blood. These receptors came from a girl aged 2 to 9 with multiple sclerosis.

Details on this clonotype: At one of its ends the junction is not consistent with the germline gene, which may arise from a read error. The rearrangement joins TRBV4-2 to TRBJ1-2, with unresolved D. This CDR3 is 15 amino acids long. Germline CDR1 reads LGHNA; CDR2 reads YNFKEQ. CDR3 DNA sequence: TGTGCCAGCGGCCAAGAGGGTCCAGTAGCGGAGGGCTACACCTTC. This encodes CASGQEGPVAEGYTF.

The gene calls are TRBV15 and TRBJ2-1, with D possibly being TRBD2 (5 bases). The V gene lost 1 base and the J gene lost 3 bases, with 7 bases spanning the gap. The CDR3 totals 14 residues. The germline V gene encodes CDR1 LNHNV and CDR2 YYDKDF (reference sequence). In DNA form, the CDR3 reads TGTGCCACCAGCAGAGGAGGGAACTACAATGAGCAGTTCTTC. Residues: CATSRGGNYNEQFF.

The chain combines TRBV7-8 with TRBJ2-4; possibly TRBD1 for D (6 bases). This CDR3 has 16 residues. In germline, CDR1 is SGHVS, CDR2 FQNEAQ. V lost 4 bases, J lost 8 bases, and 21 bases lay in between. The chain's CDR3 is CASSSTDRRGRDIQYF. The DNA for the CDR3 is TGTGCCAGCAGCTCCACAGACAGGCGCGGTCGGGACATTCAGTACTTC.

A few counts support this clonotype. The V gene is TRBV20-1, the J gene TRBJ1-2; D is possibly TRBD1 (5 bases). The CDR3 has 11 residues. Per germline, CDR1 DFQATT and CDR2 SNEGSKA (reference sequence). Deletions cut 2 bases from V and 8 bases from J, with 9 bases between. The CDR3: CSARHRRGYTF. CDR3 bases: TGCAGTGCTAGACACAGGAGGGGCTACACCTTC.

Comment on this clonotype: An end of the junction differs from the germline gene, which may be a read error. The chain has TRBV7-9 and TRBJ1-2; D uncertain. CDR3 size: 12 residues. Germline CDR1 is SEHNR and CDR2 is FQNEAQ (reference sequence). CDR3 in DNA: TGTTCCAGCAGCTTAGCGAAGACCGGCTACACCTTC. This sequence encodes CSSSLAKTGYTF.

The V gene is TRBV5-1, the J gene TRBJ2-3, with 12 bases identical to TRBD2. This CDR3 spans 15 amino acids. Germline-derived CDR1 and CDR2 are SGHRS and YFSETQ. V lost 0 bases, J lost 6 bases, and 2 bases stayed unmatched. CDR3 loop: CASSLDTSGGDTQYF. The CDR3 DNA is TGCGCCAGCAGCTTGGACACTAGCGGGGGGGATACGCAGTATTTT.

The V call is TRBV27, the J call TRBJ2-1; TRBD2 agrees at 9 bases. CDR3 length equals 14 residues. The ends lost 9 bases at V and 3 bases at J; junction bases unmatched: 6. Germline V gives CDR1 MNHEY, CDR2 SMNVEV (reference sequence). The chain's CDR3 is CASREREVYNEQFF. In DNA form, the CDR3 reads TGTGCCAGTCGCGAGCGGGAGGTCTACAATGAGCAGTTCTTC.

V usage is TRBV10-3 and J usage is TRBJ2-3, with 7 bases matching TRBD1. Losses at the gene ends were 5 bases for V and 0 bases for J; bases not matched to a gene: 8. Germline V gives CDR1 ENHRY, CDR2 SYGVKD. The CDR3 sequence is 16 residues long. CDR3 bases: TGTGCCATCAGTTACGACACAGGGGCGAGCACAGATACGCAGTATTTT. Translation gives CAISYDTGASTDTQYF.

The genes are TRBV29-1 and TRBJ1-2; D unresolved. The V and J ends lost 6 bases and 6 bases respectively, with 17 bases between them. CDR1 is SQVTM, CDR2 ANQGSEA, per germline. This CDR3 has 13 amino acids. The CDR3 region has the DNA TGCAGCGTCGAGGTGGCTCAAGGAGATGGCTACACCTTC. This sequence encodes CSVEVAQGDGYTF.

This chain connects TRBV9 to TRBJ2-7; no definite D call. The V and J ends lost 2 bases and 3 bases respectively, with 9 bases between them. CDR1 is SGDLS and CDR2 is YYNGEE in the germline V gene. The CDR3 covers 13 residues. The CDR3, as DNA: TGTGCCAGCAGCGTTGCCAGTGACTACGAGCAGTACTTC. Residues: CASSVASDYEQYF. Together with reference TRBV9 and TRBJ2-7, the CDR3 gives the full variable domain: DSGVTQTPKHLITATGQRVTLRCSPRSGDLSVYWYQQSLDQGLQFLIQYYNGEERAKGNILERFSAQQFPDLHSELNLSSLELGDSALYFCASSVASDYEQYFGPGTRLTVT.

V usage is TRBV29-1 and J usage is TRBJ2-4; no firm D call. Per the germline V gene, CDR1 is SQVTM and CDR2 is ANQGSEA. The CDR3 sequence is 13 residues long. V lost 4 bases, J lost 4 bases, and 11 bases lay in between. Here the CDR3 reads CSVAGQKKNIQYF. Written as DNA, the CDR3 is TGCAGCGTTGCTGGCCAGAAAAAAAACATTCAGTACTTC.

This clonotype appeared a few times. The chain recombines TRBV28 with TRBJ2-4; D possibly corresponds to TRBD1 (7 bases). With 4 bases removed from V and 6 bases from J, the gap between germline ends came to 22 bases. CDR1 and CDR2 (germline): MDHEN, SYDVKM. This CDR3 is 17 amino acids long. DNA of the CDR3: TGTGCCAGCAGTTCCTTACAGGGGCCGACGGGGGCAAACATTCAGTACTTC. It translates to CASSSLQGPTGANIQYF.

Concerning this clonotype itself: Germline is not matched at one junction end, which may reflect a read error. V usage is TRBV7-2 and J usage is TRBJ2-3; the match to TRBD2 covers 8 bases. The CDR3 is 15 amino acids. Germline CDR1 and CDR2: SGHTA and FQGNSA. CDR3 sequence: CASSVAGRYPDTQYF. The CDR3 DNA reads TGTGCCAGCAGCGTAGCGGGGCGCTACCCCGATACGCAGTATTTT.

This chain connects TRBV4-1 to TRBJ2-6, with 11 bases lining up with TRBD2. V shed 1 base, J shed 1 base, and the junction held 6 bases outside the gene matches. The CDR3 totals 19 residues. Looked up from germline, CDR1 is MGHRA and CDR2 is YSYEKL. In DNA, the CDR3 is TGCGCCAGCAGCCAAGTGGGACTAGCGGATTTGTCTGGGGCCAACGTCCTGACTTTC. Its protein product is CASSQVGLADLSGANVLTF.

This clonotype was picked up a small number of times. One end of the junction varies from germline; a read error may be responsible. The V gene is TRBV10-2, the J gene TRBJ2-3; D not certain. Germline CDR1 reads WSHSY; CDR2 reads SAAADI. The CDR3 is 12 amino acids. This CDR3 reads CASSESVETRYF. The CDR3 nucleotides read TGCGCCAGCAGTGAGTCAGTGGAAACGCGGTATTTT.

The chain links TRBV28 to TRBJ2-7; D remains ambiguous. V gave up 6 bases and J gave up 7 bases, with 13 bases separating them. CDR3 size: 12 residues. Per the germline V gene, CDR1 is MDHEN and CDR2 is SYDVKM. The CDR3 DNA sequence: TGTGCCAGCAGGCCCATTCTCGGTGAGCAGTACTTC. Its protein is CASRPILGEQYF.

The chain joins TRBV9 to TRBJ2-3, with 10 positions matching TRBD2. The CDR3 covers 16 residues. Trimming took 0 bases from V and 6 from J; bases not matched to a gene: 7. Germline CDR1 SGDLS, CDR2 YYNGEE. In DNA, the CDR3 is TGTGCCAGCAGCGTAGCGGTAGCGGGAGGACGGGATACGCAGTATTTT. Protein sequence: CASSVAVAGGRDTQYF.

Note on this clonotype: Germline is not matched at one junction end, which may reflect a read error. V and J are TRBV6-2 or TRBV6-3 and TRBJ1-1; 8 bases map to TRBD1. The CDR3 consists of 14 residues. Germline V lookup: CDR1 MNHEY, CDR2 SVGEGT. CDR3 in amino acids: CASSCRGQNAEAFF. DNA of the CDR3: TGTGCCAGCAGTTGCAGGGGGCAGAACGCTGAAGCTTTCTTT.

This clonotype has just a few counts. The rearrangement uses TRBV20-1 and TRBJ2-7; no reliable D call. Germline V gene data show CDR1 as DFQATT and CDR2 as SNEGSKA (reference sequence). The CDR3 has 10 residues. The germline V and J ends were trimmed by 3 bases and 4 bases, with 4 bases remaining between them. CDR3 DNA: TGCAGTGCTAGTCAGTACGAGCAGTACTTC. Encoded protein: CSASQYEQYF.

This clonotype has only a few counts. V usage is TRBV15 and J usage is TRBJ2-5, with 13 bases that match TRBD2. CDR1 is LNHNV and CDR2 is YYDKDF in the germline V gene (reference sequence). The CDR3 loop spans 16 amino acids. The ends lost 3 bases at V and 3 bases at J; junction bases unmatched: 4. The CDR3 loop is CATSRTSGGLKETQYF. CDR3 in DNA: TGTGCCACCAGCAGGACTAGCGGGGGGCTTAAAGAGACCCAGTACTTC.

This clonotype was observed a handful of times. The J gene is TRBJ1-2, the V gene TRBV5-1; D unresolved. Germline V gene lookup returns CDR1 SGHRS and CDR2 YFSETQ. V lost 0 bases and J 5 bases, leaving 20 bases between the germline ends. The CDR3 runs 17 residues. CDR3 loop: CASSLGIGSISGYGYTF. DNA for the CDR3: TGCGCCAGCAGCTTGGGAATAGGCTCGATTTCTGGATATGGCTACACCTTC.

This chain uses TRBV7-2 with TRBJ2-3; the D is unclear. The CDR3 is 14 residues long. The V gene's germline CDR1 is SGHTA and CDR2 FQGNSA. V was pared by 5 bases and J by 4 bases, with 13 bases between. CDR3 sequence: CASSPVNLADTQYF. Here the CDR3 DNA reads TGTGCCAGCAGCCCCGTTAATCTCGCAGATACGCAGTATTTT.

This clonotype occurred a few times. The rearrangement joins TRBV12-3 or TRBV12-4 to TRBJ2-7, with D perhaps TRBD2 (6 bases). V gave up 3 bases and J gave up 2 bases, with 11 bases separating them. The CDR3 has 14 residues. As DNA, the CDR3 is TGTGCCAGCAGTTTCCAAGCGGGTGCCTACGAGCAGTACTTC. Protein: CASSFQAGAYEQYF.

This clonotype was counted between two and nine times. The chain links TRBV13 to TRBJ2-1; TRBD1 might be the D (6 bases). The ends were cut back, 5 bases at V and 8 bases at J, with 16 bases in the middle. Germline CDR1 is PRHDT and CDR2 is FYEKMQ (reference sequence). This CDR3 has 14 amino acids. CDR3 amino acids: CASSQGHQFHEQFF. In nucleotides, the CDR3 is TGTGCCAGCAGCCAGGGACACCAGTTCCATGAGCAGTTCTTC.

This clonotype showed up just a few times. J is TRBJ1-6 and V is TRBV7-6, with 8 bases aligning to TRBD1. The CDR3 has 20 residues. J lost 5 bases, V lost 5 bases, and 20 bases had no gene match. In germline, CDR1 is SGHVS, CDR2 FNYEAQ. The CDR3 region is CASSPRSGGYVQPHNSPLHF. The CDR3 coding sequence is TGTGCCAGCAGCCCCCGTTCAGGGGGCTATGTCCAACCCCATAATTCACCCCTCCACTTT.

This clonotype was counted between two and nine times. The CDR3 protein is CASSPIIGTASYEQYF. The CDR3, as DNA: TGCGCCAGCAGCCCTATAATCGGGACCGCCTCCTACGAGCAGTACTTC. The V gene is TRBV5-1, the J gene TRBJ2-7; either TRBD1 or TRBD2 may supply D (5 bases each). Between the trimmed V and J ends, which lost 4 bases and 0 bases, there was a span of 17 bases. The CDR3 consists of 16 residues. Per germline, CDR1 SGHRS and CDR2 YFSETQ.

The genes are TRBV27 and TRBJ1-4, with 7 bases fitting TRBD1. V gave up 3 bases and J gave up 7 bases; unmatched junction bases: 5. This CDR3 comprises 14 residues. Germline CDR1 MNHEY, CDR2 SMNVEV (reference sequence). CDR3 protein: CASSFDRDGEKLFF. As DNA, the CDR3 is TGTGCCAGCAGTTTCGACAGGGACGGTGAAAAACTGTTTTTT.

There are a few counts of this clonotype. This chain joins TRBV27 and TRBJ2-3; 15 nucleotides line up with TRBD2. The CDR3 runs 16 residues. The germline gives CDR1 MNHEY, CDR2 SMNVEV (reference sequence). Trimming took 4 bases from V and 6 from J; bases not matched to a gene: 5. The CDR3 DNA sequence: TGTGCCAGCAGTTCCCCCGGGACTAGCGGGGGGGATACGCAGTATTTT. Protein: CASSSPGTSGGDTQYF.

The CDR3 is CAIRLTDTYEQYF. CDR3 DNA: TGTGCCATCAGGTTGACGGATACCTACGAGCAGTACTTC. J is TRBJ2-7 and V is TRBV10-3; D remains unclear. V dropped 6 bases and J dropped 2 bases, with 11 bases sitting between them. The CDR3 extends over 13 amino acids. Germline V gives CDR1 ENHRY, CDR2 SYGVKD.

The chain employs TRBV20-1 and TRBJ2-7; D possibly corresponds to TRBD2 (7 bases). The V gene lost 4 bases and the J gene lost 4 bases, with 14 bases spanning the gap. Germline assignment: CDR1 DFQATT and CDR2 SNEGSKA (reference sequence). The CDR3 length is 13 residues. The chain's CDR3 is CSAIEGGGYEQYF. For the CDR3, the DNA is TGCAGTGCTATCGAGGGAGGGGGATACGAGCAGTACTTC.

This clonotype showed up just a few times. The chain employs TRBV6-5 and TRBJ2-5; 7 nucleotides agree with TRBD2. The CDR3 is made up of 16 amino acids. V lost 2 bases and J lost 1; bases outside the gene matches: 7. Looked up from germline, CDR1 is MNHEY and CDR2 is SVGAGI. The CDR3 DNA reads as TGTGCCAGCAGTTACCTGGGGAGGGCCACCCAAGAGACCCAGTACTTC. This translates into CASSYLGRATQETQYF.

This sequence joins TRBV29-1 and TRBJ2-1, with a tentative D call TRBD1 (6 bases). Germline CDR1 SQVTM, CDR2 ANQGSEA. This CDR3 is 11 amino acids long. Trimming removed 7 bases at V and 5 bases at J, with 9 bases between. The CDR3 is CSGYRDNEQFF. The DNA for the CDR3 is TGCAGCGGCTACAGGGACAATGAGCAGTTCTTC.